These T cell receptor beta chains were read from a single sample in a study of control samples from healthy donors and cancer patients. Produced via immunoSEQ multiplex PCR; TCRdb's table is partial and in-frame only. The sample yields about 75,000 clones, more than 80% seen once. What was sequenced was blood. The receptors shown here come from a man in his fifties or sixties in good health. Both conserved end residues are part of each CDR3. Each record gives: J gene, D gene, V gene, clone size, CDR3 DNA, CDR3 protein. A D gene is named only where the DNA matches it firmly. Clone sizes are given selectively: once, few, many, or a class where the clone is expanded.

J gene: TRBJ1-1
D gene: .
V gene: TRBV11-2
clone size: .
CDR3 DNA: TGTGCCAGCAGCTTAGACAGTATGAACACTGAAGCTTTCTTT
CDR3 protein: CASSLDSMNTEAFF

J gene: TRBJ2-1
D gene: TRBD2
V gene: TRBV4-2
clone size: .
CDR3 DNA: TGTGCCAGCAGCCAGTCTAGCGGCGACTGGGATGAGCAGTTCTTC
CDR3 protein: CASSQSSGDWDEQFF

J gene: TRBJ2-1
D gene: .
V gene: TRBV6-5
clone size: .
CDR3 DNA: TGTGCCAGCAGTTACCTCAGAACCAATGAGCAGTTCTTC
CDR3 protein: CASSYLRTNEQFF

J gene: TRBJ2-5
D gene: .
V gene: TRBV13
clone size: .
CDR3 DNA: TGTGCCAGCAGCTTGGGGAGAGGGGGAGGAGAGACCCAGTACTTC
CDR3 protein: CASSLGRGGGETQYF

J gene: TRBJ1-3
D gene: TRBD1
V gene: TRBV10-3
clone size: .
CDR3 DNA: TGTGCCATCAGTGCCCCCGACAGGGGATCTGGAAACACCATATATTTT
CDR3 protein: CAISAPDRGSGNTIYF

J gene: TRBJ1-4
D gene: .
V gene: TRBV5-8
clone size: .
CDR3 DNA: TGTGCCAGCAGCGCCGGACAGTCTATCTTAAATGAAAAACTGTTTTTT
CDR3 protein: CASSAGQSILNEKLFF

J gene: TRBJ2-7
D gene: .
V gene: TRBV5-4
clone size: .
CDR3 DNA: TGTGCCAGCAGCTTGGATGGGGTGGGTGAGCAGTACTTC
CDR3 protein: CASSLDGVGEQYF

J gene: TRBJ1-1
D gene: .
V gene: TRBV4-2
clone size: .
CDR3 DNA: TGTGCCAGCAGCCAAGTGGGTCAACTAGACACTGAAGCTTTCTTT
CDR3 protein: CASSQVGQLDTEAFF

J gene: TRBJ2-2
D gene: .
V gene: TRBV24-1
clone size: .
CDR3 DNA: TGTGCCACCAGAGGGGAGAGCACCGGGGAGCTGTTTTTT
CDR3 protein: CATRGESTGELFF

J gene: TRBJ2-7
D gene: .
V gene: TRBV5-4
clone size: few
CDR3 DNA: TGTGCCAGCAGCTATTTATCTGAGTCTGGGGAGCAGTACTTC
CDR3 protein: CASSYLSESGEQYF

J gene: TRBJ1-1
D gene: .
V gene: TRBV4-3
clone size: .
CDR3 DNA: TGCGCCAGCAGCCATCAGAGAAATTCCGCGGAAGCTTTCTTT
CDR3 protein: CASSHQRNSAEAFF

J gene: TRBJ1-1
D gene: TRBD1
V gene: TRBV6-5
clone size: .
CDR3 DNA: TGTGCCAGCACCTCCACAGGGGAAACTGAAGCTTTCTTT
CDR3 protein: CASTSTGETEAFF

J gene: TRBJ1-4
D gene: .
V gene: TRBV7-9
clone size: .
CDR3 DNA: TGTGCCAGCAGCTTAGTTGAGGGTGCAGATGAAAAACTGTTTTTT
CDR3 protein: CASSLVEGADEKLFF

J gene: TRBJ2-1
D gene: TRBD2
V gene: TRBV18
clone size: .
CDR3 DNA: TGTGCCAGCTCACTAGGACTAGCGGGAGGCCAAGGGAATGAGCAGTTCTTC
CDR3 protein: CASSLGLAGGQGNEQFF

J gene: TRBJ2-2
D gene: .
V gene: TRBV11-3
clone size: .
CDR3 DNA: TGTGCCAGCAGCCCACCGGTCGGGGAGCTGTTTTTT
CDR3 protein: CASSPPVGELFF

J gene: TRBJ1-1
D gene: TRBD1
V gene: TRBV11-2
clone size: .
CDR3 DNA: TGTGCCAGCAGCCCCTGGACAGGGGGACCGGGGACTGAAGCTTTCTTT
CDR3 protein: CASSPWTGGPGTEAFF

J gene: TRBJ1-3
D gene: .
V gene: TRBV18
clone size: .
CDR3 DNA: TGTGCCAGCTCACCGGTGGGCAGTTCCTCTGGAAACACCATATATTTT
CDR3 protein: CASSPVGSSSGNTIYF

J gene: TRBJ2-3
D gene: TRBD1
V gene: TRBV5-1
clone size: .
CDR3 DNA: TGCGCCAGCAGCACGGGACAGGGGGCGAGTTGGACAGATACGCAGTATTTT
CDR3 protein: CASSTGQGASWTDTQYF

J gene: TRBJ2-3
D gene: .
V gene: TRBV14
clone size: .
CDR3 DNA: TGTGCCAGCAGCCAAGACCTTGAAAAGTATTTT
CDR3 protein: CASSQDLEKYF

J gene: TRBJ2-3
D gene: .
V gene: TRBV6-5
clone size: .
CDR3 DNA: TGTGCCAGCAGTTACAAGGGGGCAGATACGCAGTATTTT
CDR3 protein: CASSYKGADTQYF

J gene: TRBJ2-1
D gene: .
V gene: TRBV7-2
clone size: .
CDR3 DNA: TGTGCCAGCAGCTTATACAGGGACCCCAATGAGCAGTTCTTC
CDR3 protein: CASSLYRDPNEQFF

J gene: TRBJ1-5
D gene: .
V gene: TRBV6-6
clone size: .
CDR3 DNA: TGTGCCAGCAGTTACCCAGGGGACAATCAGCCCCAGCATTTT
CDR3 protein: CASSYPGDNQPQHF

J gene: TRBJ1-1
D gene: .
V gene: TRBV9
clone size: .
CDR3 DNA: TGTGCCAGCAGCGTAGGGTCAGGGAACACTGAAGCTTTCTTT
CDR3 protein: CASSVGSGNTEAFF

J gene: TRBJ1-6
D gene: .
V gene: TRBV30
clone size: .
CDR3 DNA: TGTGCCTGGATCCAGAATAACCTTGGTTCACCCCTCCACTTT
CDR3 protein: CAWIQNNLGSPLHF

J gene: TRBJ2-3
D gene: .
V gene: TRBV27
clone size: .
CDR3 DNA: TGTGCCAGCAGTCAGAACCCGGGGTCCCTCGTAGATACGCAGTATTTT
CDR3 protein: CASSQNPGSLVDTQYF

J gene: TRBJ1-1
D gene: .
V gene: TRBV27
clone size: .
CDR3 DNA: TGTGCCAGCATCCCTCTTGGCCAGGGGAACACTGAAGCTTTCTTT
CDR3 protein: CASIPLGQGNTEAFF

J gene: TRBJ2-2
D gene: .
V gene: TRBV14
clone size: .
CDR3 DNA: TGTGCCAGCAGCCAAGGAGGGCCCGGGGAGCTGTTTTTT
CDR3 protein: CASSQGGPGELFF

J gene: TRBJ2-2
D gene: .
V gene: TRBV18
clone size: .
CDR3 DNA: TGTGCCAGCTCGCCGTTCCCGACCGGGGAGCTGTTTTTT
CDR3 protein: CASSPFPTGELFF

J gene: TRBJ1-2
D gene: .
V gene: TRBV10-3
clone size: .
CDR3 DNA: TGTGCCATCAGTCCCGACAGTTTATCGGGAGGCTACACCTTC
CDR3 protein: CAISPDSLSGGYTF

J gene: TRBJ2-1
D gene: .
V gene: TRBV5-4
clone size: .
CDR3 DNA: TGTGCCAGCAGCTCCCAGGCGAGCTCCTACAATGAGCAGTTCTTC
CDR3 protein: CASSSQASSYNEQFF

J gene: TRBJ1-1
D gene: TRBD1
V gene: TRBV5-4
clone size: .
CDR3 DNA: TGTGCCAGCAGCTCTGGGACAGTGCCAGACCAAGCTTTCTTT
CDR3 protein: CASSSGTVPDQAFF

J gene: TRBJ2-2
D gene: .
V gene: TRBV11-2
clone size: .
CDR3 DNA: TGTGCCAGCAGCCCAAGCGGAGGGGTCGGGGAGCTGTTTTTT
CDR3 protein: CASSPSGGVGELFF